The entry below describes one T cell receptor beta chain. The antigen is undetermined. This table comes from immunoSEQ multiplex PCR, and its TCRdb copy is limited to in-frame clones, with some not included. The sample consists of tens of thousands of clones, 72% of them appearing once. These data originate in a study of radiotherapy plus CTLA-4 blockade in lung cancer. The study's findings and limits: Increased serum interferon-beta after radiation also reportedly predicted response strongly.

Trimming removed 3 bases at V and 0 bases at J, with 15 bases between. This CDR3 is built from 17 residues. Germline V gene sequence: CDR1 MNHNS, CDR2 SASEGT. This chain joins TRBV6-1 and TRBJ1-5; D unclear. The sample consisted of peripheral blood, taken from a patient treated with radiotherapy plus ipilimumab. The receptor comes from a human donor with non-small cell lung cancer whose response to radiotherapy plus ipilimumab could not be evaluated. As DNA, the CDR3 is TGTGCCAGCAGTGAGTTCGGGTCCTCGCCTAGCAATCAGCCCCAGCATTTT. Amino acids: CASSEFGSSPSNQPQHF.